This TCR beta chain was retrieved from a study of control samples from healthy donors and cancer patients. Profiled with immunoSEQ multiplex PCR; TCRdb holds only in-frame clones, not every one. The top ten clones hold roughly 1.6% of a sample with around 230,000 clones, over 90% of them seen once. The CDR3 runs 11 residues. Trimming cost V 6 bases and J 7 bases, with 9 bases left between them. From germline, CDR1 is KGHSH and CDR2 LQKENI. The sequenced sample was blood. This sequence joins TRBV18 and TRBJ1-1; D remains unclear. The receptor's source is a man aged 50-60 years in good health. The CDR3 protein is CASSPDGEAFF. The CDR3 region has the DNA TGTGCCAGCTCTCCGGACGGTGAAGCTTTCTTT. The variable domain in full, completed from reference TRBV18 and TRBJ1-1, reads NAGVMQNPRHLVRRRGQEARLRCSPMKGHSHVYWYRQLPEEGLKFMVYLQKENIIDESGMPKERFSAEFPKEGPSILRIQQVVRGDSAAYFCASSPDGEAFFGQGTRLTVV.